Below, one T cell receptor (beta chain) is given with its context. No antigen is known for it. No base-level quality is on record; no much larger clone is a single base apart. Using the deep immunoSEQ assay, multiplex PCR amplified TCR CDR3 regions from genomic DNA. Extracted genomic DNA from each cell subset was distributed evenly across all wells of several immunoSEQ 96-well plates, and each plate was treated as a replicate. Each replicate PCR for sorted subsets received about 220 ng genomic DNA, equal to roughly 30,000 T cell genomes. Purified libraries were measured with a Qubit 3.0 fluorometer, size-checked on a Bioanalyzer 2100, and measured again with the KAPA Library Quantification kit. A separate single-read 150-cycle Illumina NextSeq 550 flow cell was used to sequence each immunoSEQ 96-well plate. On the authors' methods: Because the immunoSEQ output held only junctional sequences and lacked quality scores, the filtering could not match the filtering applied to full-length reads. To assign V/J genes and CDR3, sequences were annotated against IMGT germline references using PyIR, a Python wrapper for IgBLAST v1.9. Reads were filtered out if the reads had weak V/J assignments (E-value above 1e-6), no CDR3, stop codons, out-of-frame junctions, or ambiguous translated residues. V3J clonotypes were defined as sequences sharing the same inferred V gene, J gene, and CDR3 amino acid sequence. The percentage overlap between two repertoires was calculated by dividing the number of shared unique clonotypes by the size of the smaller repertoire. RTK rarefaction, the Chao1 estimator, and Recon v2.1 estimates of unobserved clonotypes were used to assess repertoire richness. OLGA was used to compute generation probabilities for all TCRbeta clonotypes that the gDNA method yielded from a handful of donors. TCRdb obtained this table from immuneACCESS and retained in-frame rearrangements with V and J assigned. These tables miss some clones; where compared with another copy, unresolved V genes account for less than half of the shortfall, and the remainder is unexplained. That table furnishes V, J and clone size, whereas the DNA furnished D and trimming. In all, the sample holds about 680,000 clones, and under 95% of those were seen once. The ten largest clones add up to more than 20% of the sample.

These data come from a study of shared clonotypes between healthy human individuals (dated by TCRdb to about 2020). Background on the whole study: Two women and three men aged 18 to 49 years were included in the cohort. Per donor, leukapheresis produced somewhere between about 0.9 and 9.5 billion PBMCs. To estimate repertoire size and how much clonotype sharing occurs between individuals, the study deeply sequenced the blood TCR repertoires of roughly 5 healthy adults. To increase sequencing depth and limit assay-specific biases, TCR repertoire library preparation and sequencing were carried out by different laboratories using diverse techniques. For each donor, CD4 naive and CD4 memory were each given three plates, CD8 naive was given two plates, and CD8 memory was given one plate.

For the CD8 naive samples, CD45RO-negative cells were positively selected for CCR7, yielding a CD45RA+CCR7+ population from which TemRA cells were excluded. Healthy HIV-negative adults with no recently reported acute infections or vaccinations were included as donors. Every donor was a Caucasian adult residing in Nashville, Tennessee, USA. After blood collection by leukapheresis, PBMCs were isolated using Ficoll-Histopaque density gradient centrifugation and then cryopreserved in the vapor phase of liquid nitrogen. Analytical flow cytometry was used to check the purity and quantity of each magnetically sorted T cell population. Genomic DNA was isolated from every sorted fraction and measured by UV absorbance on a Nanodrop 2000c. The study at large found these results: The genetic and exposure-history diversity represented was limited by the small number of donors. Naive subsets generally had larger estimated clonotype richness than memory subsets did. Even with the large sequencing depth, rarefaction of the sorted-subset datasets indicated that sequencing was incomplete. Clonotypes shared by all four sorted-subset donors showed higher generation probabilities than non-shared clonotypes. Sharing across several donors was observed for 5% to 6.5% of naive CD4, over 3% of naive CD8, over 2% of memory CD4, and roughly 0.4% of memory CD8 clonotypes. Pairwise subsampling led to the expectation that sequencing depth would affect the degree of clonotype sharing among donors. Sampling was restricted to blood, and TCR repertoires in tissue are likely to differ from TCR repertoires in blood.

CDR1 and CDR2, looked up from the germline V gene, are ENHRY and SYGVKD. Here V drops 0 bases and J drops 6 bases, and the junction holds 7 bases not matched to any gene. Counted from cysteine to phenylalanine, this CDR3 has 15 amino acids. The kept DNA is CDR3 alone, 45 bases in frame from the first base. This receptor was taken from a young man in good health. The V and J genes are TRBV10-3 and TRBJ2-7; 8 middle bases align to TRBD2. The sequencing sample was made of naive CD8+ T cells sorted from blood. Read against the paper, the sample's cell subset or site label means: CD45RA+CCR7+. The base sequence is TGTGCCATCAGTGAGTCGATCGGGAGGGCCGGCGAGCAGTACTTC. Translated, this gives CAISESIGRAGEQYF.